The sequence of this TCR beta chain was determined in a study of blood T cell repertoires in COVID-19. The junction had 9 bases not matched to a gene; V was cut back by 5 bases and J by 5 bases. CDR3 length: 15 residues. Germline V gene lookup returns CDR1 SGHVS and CDR2 FQNEAQ. This clone was counted a few times. Sequenced by immunoSEQ multiplex PCR; TCRdb stores in-frame clones only, minus some. The repertoire includes a few hundred thousand clones, about 91% of them detected once, and more than 0.95% sits in the top ten. The clonotype comes from a woman in her forties with acute COVID-19. The J gene is TRBJ2-1, the V gene TRBV7-8, with 7 bases fitting TRBD1. The sequenced sample consisted of PBMCs or T cells enriched from blood (not recorded which). CDR3 sequence reads: CASSARVGGDNEQFF. The CDR3 coding sequence is TGTGCCAGCAGCGCCAGAGTAGGGGGCGACAATGAGCAGTTCTTC.